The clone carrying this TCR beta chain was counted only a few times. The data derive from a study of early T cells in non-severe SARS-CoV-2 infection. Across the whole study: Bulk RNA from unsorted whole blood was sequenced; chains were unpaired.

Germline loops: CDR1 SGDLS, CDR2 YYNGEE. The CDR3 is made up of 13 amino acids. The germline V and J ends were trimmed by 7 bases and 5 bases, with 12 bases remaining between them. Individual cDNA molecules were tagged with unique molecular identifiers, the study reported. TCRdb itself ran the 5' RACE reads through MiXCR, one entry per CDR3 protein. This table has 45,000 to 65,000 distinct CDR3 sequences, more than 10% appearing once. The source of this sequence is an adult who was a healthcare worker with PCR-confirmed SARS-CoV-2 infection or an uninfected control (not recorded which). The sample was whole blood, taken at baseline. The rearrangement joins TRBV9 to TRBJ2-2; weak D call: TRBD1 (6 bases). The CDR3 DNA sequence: TGTGCCAGCGCTCCCAGGGGTACCGGGGAGCTGTTTTTT. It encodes CASAPRGTGELFF.